Listed below are T cell receptor beta chains from one sample, sequenced in a study of blood T cell repertoires in COVID-19. Repertoires were generated with immunoSEQ multiplex PCR, while TCRdb's copy carries only in-frame clones and drops some. The sample has about 210,000 clones, about 89% seen once. The sequencing sample was made of peripheral blood. The receptors here all came from a woman aged 40 to 50 with acute or convalescent COVID-19. CDR3s include the opening cysteine and the closing phenylalanine or tryptophan. A D gene is named only where the DNA matches it firmly.

TRBV24-1	TRBJ2-5	.	CATSDGGSGGRETQYF
TRBV5-4	TRBJ1-1	.	CASSSHRVGDTEAFF
TRBV29-1	TRBJ1-2	.	CSAGGSYGYTF
TRBV5-1	TRBJ2-3	.	CATQRGTDTDTQYF
TRBV29-1	TRBJ1-1	.	CSARDTITEAFF
TRBV6-2/TRBV6-3	TRBJ1-1	TRBD1	CASSYGTDPNTEAFF
TRBV6-4	TRBJ2-2	TRBD2	CASSQRGSTGELFF
TRBV10-3	TRBJ1-2	TRBD1	CAISVDRGYGYTF
TRBV19	TRBJ1-3	TRBD1	CASSLDRVAGNTIYF
TRBV5-1	TRBJ1-2	.	CASRIGGDGYTF
TRBV6-1	TRBJ2-3	TRBD2	CASSEASGGATDTQYF
TRBV28	TRBJ2-2	.	CASSLSPSNTGELFF
TRBV6-5	TRBJ1-2	.	CASSSRREVYGYTF
TRBV4-1	TRBJ1-1	.	CASSQIQGTMNTEAFF
TRBV11-2	TRBJ2-5	TRBD2	CASSRTSGLETQYF
TRBV14	TRBJ2-1	.	CASSLSGSSSYNEQFF
TRBV15	TRBJ2-3	TRBD1	CATSSILWTGGNPDTQYF
TRBV6-1	TRBJ1-6	.	CASSGLGRDLDSPLHF
TRBV30	TRBJ1-4	.	CAWSDRRQTGTLLKLFF
TRBV9	TRBJ1-5	.	CASSPQEVNQPQHF
TRBV27	TRBJ1-5	.	CASSGRFNQPQHF
TRBV6-5	TRBJ1-5	TRBD1	CASSPGTGLQPQHF
TRBV5-1	TRBJ1-5	.	CASSLDGAINQPQHF
TRBV30	TRBJ1-2	.	CAWRKVRGGRDGYTF
TRBV9	TRBJ1-3	.	CASSGVSRNTIYF
TRBV11-2	TRBJ1-1	TRBD1	CASSLGLGQGLLNTEAFF
TRBV5-4	TRBJ1-1	.	CASSILGGAEAFF
TRBV7-8	TRBJ1-2	.	CASSSGAGAGYGYTF